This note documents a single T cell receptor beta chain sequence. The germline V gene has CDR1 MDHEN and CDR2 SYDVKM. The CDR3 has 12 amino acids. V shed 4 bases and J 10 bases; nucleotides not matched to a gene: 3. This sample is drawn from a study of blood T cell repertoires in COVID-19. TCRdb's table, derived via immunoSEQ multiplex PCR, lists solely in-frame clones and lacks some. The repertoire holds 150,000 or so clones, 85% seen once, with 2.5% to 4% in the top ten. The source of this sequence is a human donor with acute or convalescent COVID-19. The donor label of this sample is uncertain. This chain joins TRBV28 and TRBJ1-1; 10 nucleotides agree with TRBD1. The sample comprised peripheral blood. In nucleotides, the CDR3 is TGTGCCAGCAGTTCCGGGACAGGGGTAGCTTTCTTT. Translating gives CASSSGTGVAFF. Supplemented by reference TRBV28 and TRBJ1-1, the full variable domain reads DVKVTQSSRYLVKRTGEKVFLECVQDMDHENMFWYRQDPGLGLRLIYFSYDVKMKEKGDIPEGYSVSREKKERFSLILESASTNQTSMYLCASSSGTGVAFFGQGTRLTVV.